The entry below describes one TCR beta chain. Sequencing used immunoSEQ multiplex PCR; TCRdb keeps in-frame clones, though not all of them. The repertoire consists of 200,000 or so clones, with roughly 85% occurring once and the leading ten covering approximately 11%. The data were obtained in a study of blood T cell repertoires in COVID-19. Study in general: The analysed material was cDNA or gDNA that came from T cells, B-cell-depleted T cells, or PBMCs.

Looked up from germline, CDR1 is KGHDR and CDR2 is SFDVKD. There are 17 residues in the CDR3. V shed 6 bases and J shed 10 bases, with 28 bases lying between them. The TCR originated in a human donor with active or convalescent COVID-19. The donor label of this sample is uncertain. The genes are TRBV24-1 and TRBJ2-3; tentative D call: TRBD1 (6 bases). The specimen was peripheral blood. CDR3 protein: CATSHWVPGQSRDAQYF. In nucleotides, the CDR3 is TGTGCCACCAGTCACTGGGTTCCGGGACAAAGTCGGGATGCGCAGTATTTT.